The subject of this entry is one T cell receptor beta chain. The data derive from a study of blood T cell repertoires in COVID-19. Study-wide background: Researchers got acute and convalescent COVID-19 samples from the United States, Italy and Spain. PBMCs, B-cell-depleted T cells, or T cells were the source of the cDNA or gDNA that made up the material.

Authors' processing steps: Nucleated cell number was recorded as an estimate derived from reference gene primer amplification. Assay used: immunoSEQ multiplex PCR; TCRdb lists only in-frame clones, some missing. D and trimming were read from the DNA, whereas the V and J calls and clone size are those reported in that table. The table shows about 160,000 clones, with under 80% occurring only once. CDR3 length: 17 residues. After removal of 1 base from V and 5 bases from J, the junction contained 13 bases not matched to a gene. The germline gives CDR1 SGDLS, CDR2 YYNGEE. The source of this sequence is a man between 65 and 85 years old with acute or convalescent COVID-19. The V call is TRBV9, the J call TRBJ2-5; 8 positions match TRBD1. Sequencing input: peripheral blood. For the CDR3, the DNA is TGTGCCAGCAGCGTAATTGGGTCGCAGGGGGCACTGGAGACCCAGTACTTC. Its translation is CASSVIGSQGALETQYF.